Here is one TCR beta chain with its context. This sample was taken from a study of cytomegalovirus exposure and HLA in healthy donors. Repertoires were generated with immunoSEQ multiplex PCR, while TCRdb's copy carries only in-frame clones and drops some. This sample has about 170,000 clones, with around 87% found just once. With 3 bases removed from V and 4 bases from J, the gap between germline ends came to 20 bases. Germline V gene data show CDR1 as SGDLS and CDR2 as YYNGEE. The CDR3 has 16 residues. The sequence was collected from a woman aged 25 to 45 in good health and CMV-seronegative. The rearrangement joins TRBV9 to TRBJ2-7, with a weak D call TRBD2 (5 bases). Sequences were obtained from PBMCs. CDR3 coding DNA: TGTGCCAGCAGCGCGCGCGACGGGGTCGCCAAGTACGAGCAGTACTTC. This encodes CASSARDGVAKYEQYF.